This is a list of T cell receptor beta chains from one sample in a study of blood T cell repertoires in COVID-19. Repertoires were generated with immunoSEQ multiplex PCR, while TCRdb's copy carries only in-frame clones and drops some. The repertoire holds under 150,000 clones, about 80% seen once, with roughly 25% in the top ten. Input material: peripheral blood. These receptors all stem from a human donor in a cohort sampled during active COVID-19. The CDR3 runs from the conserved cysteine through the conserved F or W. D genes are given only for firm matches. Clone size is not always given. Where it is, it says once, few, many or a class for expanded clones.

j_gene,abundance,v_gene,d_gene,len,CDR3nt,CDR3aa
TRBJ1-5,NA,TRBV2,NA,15,TGTGCCAGCGAACAGGAGGGGCTGCGGAATCAGCCCCAGCATTTT,CASEQEGLRNQPQHF
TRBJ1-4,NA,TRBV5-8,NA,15,TGTGCCAGCAGCGTGGGGGCTGCAGTAGGTGAAAAACTGTTTTTT,CASSVGAAVGEKLFF
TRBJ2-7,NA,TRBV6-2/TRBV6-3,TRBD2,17,TGTGCCAGCAGTTATCCCCGACTAGCGGGAGGGCCAGGCGAGCAGTACTTC,CASSYPRLAGGPGEQYF
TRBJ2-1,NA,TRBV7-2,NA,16,TGTGCCAGCAGCTTAGAGGTGGGGACACTTTACAATGAGCAGTTCTTC,CASSLEVGTLYNEQFF
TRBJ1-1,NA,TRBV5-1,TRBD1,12,TGCGCCAGCAGTTTCGACAGGGCTGAAGCTTTCTTT,CASSFDRAEAFF
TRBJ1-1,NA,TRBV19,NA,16,TGTGCCAGTAGTATAGAGGGGGCCCAAGCAAAAACTGAAGCTTTCTTT,CASSIEGAQAKTEAFF
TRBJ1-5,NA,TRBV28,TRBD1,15,TGTGCCGGGCAAGAAGACAGGGGTAGCAATCAGCCCCAGCATTTT,CAGQEDRGSNQPQHF
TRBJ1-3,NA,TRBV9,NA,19,TGTGCCAGCAGCGTAGATCCCTCCGACAGCAAACCATCTGGAAACACCATATATTTT,CASSVDPSDSKPSGNTIYF
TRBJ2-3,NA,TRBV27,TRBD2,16,TGTGCCAGCAGTATCAAGCGGGGGGGCCTATCAGATACGCAGTATTTT,CASSIKRGGLSDTQYF
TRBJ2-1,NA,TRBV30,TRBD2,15,TGTGCCTGGAGTCGCGGACTAGCGGGGGACAATGAGCAGTTCTTC,CAWSRGLAGDNEQFF
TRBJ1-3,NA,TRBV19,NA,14,TGTGCCAGTAGTCGGAGGGGCTCTGGAAACACCATATATTTT,CASSRRGSGNTIYF
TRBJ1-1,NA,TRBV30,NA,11,TGTGCCGGAGGGCGGAATTTTGAAGCTTTCTTT,CAGGRNFEAFF
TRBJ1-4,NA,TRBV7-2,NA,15,TGTGCCAGCAGCTTAATCCCAGGGCCAGGGGAAAAACTGTTTTTT,CASSLIPGPGEKLFF
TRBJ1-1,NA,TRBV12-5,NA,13,TGTGCTAGTGCCCCACCAGGGAACACTGAAGCTTTCTTT,CASAPPGNTEAFF
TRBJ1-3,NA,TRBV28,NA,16,TGTGCCAGCAGGAAAGGGCACAGGAGTCCCGGAAACACCATATATTTT,CASRKGHRSPGNTIYF
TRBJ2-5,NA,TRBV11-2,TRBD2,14,TGTGCCAGCAGCTCCGGGACTAGGCAAGAGACCCAGTACTTC,CASSSGTRQETQYF
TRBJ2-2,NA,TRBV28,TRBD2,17,TGTGCCAGCAGCCCCTGGGGGCGGGGGGGCGGCACCGGGGAGCTGTTTTTT,CASSPWGRGGGTGELFF
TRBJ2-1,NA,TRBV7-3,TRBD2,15,TGTGCCAGCAGCTCCGGGGGGGCCTCCTACAATGAGCAGTTCTTC,CASSSGGASYNEQFF
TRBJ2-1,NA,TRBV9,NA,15,TGTGCCAGCAGCGCAATGGGAGGCCCGTACAATGAGCAGTTCTTC,CASSAMGGPYNEQFF
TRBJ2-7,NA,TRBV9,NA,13,TGTGCCAGCAGCGTGGCACTAGACTACGAGCAGTACTTC,CASSVALDYEQYF
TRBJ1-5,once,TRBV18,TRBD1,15,TGTGCCAGCTCACGGACAGGGGATGGCAATCAGCCCCAGCATTTT,CASSRTGDGNQPQHF
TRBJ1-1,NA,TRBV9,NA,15,TGTGCCAGCAGCGTAGACGCATCATCAGCGACTGAAGCTTTCTTT,CASSVDASSATEAFF
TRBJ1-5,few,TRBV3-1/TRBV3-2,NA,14,TGTGCCAGCAGCCAACTCTTCGGCAATCAGCCCCAGCATTTT,CASSQLFGNQPQHF
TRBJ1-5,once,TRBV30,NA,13,TGTGCCTGGAGCGGAGATAGCAATCAGCCCCAGCATTTT,CAWSGDSNQPQHF
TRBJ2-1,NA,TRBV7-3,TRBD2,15,TGTGCCAGCAGCCCCGGGACTAGCGCCTACAATGAGCAGTTCTTC,CASSPGTSAYNEQFF